This is a list of T cell receptor beta chains from one sample in a study of breast tumors, draining lymph nodes, adjacent tissues. TCRdb fed the multiplex PCR reads into MiXCR, producing one record per CDR3 protein. Of fewer than 25,000 distinct CDR3 sequences listed, less than 40% were seen once; the top ten hold roughly 10%. Sequencing used breast tumor tissue. The receptors come from a female donor with breast cancer. Some clones in this sample may be carry-over from other donors' samples. Each CDR3 is given with its conserved first and last residue. Fields, in order: clone size, V gene, J gene, CDR3 length, D gene, CDR3 DNA, CDR3 protein. The D gene is left open where the match is weak. The size entry is marked missing in some rows and otherwise reads once, few, many or a size class.

clone size: many; V gene: TRBV20-1; J gene: TRBJ1-2; CDR3 length: 12; D gene: -; CDR3 DNA: TGCAGTGCTCCAGTATCCAGCTATGGCTACACCTTC; CDR3 protein: CSAPVSSYGYTF
clone size: many; V gene: TRBV2; J gene: TRBJ2-7; CDR3 length: 24; D gene: TRBD2; CDR3 DNA: TGTGCCAGCAGTGTTCCACCGGGCACGCGCTTTAAGCGGGGCGCAAATACCTTCTCCTACGAGCAGTACTTC; CDR3 protein: CASSVPPGTRFKRGANTFSYEQYF
clone size: many; V gene: TRBV5-1; J gene: TRBJ2-7; CDR3 length: 15; D gene: TRBD1; CDR3 DNA: TGCGCCAGCAGGGTTCGGACAGGGGAACTCTACGAGCAGTACTTC; CDR3 protein: CASRVRTGELYEQYF
clone size: many; V gene: TRBV7-2; J gene: TRBJ2-5; CDR3 length: 14; D gene: TRBD1; CDR3 DNA: TGTGCCAGCATCCAGGACAGGGCCCAAGAGACCCAGTACTTC; CDR3 protein: CASIQDRAQETQYF
clone size: many; V gene: TRBV7-9; J gene: TRBJ2-1; CDR3 length: 13; D gene: TRBD2; CDR3 DNA: TGTGCCAGCAGCTTTACTAGCGGGAATGAGCAGTTCTTC; CDR3 protein: CASSFTSGNEQFF
clone size: many; V gene: TRBV28; J gene: TRBJ2-7; CDR3 length: 16; D gene: -; CDR3 DNA: TGTGCCAGCAGCGCCCTCCGAGGACTCCGAGCCTACGAGCAGTACTTC; CDR3 protein: CASSALRGLRAYEQYF
clone size: many; V gene: TRBV12-3/TRBV12-4; J gene: TRBJ1-5; CDR3 length: 14; D gene: -; CDR3 DNA: TGTGCCAGCAGTTCTGACGGACCCAATCAGCCCCAGCATTTT; CDR3 protein: CASSSDGPNQPQHF
clone size: -; V gene: TRBV28; J gene: TRBJ1-1; CDR3 length: 15; D gene: TRBD1; CDR3 DNA: TGTGCCAGCAGCCTTCAGGGGGCGAAGAACACTGAAGCTTTCTTT; CDR3 protein: CASSLQGAKNTEAFF
clone size: many; V gene: TRBV11-3; J gene: TRBJ2-5; CDR3 length: 15; D gene: -; CDR3 DNA: TGTGCCAGCAGCTTAGATTTAGGTGTGCGAGAGACCCAGTACTTC; CDR3 protein: CASSLDLGVRETQYF
clone size: many; V gene: TRBV6-1; J gene: TRBJ1-4; CDR3 length: 17; D gene: TRBD1; CDR3 DNA: TGTGCCAGCAGAACCGGGACAGGGGGTATCTCGGGTGAAAAACTGTTTTTT; CDR3 protein: CASRTGTGGISGEKLFF
clone size: many; V gene: TRBV30; J gene: TRBJ1-2; CDR3 length: 13; D gene: -; CDR3 DNA: TGTGCCTGGAGTGTACGCAGGGTGGGAGGCTACACCTTC; CDR3 protein: CAWSVRRVGGYTF
clone size: -; V gene: TRBV20-1; J gene: TRBJ2-7; CDR3 length: 15; D gene: -; CDR3 DNA: TGCAGTGCTAGAGACCGGGACGGAGCCTCCTACGAGCAGTACTTC; CDR3 protein: CSARDRDGASYEQYF
clone size: few; V gene: TRBV12-5; J gene: TRBJ2-4; CDR3 length: 17; D gene: TRBD1; CDR3 DNA: TGTGCTAGTGCCCTTTTACCGGGACAGCTAGCCAAAAACATTCAGTACTTC; CDR3 protein: CASALLPGQLAKNIQYF
clone size: many; V gene: TRBV4-1; J gene: TRBJ2-3; CDR3 length: 14; D gene: -; CDR3 DNA: TGCGCCAGCAGCCGGGCTGCATTCACAGATACGCAGTATTTT; CDR3 protein: CASSRAAFTDTQYF
clone size: -; V gene: TRBV7-2; J gene: TRBJ1-1; CDR3 length: 14; D gene: -; CDR3 DNA: TGTGCCAGCAGCCAGTCGGGGGGGAGAACTGAAGCTTTCTTT; CDR3 protein: CASSQSGGRTEAFF
clone size: few; V gene: TRBV20-1; J gene: TRBJ1-1; CDR3 length: 13; D gene: -; CDR3 DNA: TGCAGTGCTAGAGATCATCGACAGACAGAAGCTTTCTTT; CDR3 protein: CSARDHRQTEAFF
clone size: -; V gene: TRBV6-6; J gene: TRBJ2-5; CDR3 length: 12; D gene: -; CDR3 DNA: TGTGCCAGCACCGGGGCCGGGGAGACCCAGTACTTC; CDR3 protein: CASTGAGETQYF
clone size: many; V gene: TRBV2; J gene: TRBJ2-6; CDR3 length: 15; D gene: TRBD1; CDR3 DNA: TGTGCCAGCAGTGGACAGGGGGCGGGGGCCAACGTCCTGACTTTC; CDR3 protein: CASSGQGAGANVLTF
clone size: many; V gene: TRBV6-1; J gene: TRBJ1-5; CDR3 length: 15; D gene: -; CDR3 DNA: TGTGCCAGCACCAAGGGGGGGTTAAGCAATCAGCCCCAGCATTTT; CDR3 protein: CASTKGGLSNQPQHF
clone size: many; V gene: TRBV7-2; J gene: TRBJ1-5; CDR3 length: 12; D gene: -; CDR3 DNA: TGTGCCAGCAGCTTGTCGGGAGGGCCCCAGCATTTT; CDR3 protein: CASSLSGGPQHF
clone size: many; V gene: TRBV7-2; J gene: TRBJ2-7; CDR3 length: 16; D gene: TRBD2; CDR3 DNA: TGTGCCAGCAGCTACGAACCACTAGCGGGTCCCTACGAGCAGTACTTC; CDR3 protein: CASSYEPLAGPYEQYF
clone size: many; V gene: TRBV28; J gene: TRBJ2-7; CDR3 length: 14; D gene: TRBD1; CDR3 DNA: TGTGCCAGCATTCCGGGACAGGGAATCTACGAGCAGTACTTC; CDR3 protein: CASIPGQGIYEQYF
clone size: many; V gene: TRBV5-6; J gene: TRBJ1-2; CDR3 length: 11; D gene: -; CDR3 DNA: TGTGCCAGCAGCTCCACCTATGGCTACACCTTC; CDR3 protein: CASSSTYGYTF
clone size: many; V gene: TRBV12-3/TRBV12-4; J gene: TRBJ2-3; CDR3 length: 14; D gene: -; CDR3 DNA: TGTGCCAGCAGCCGTAGCGTGGGTGGAGATACGCAGTATTTT; CDR3 protein: CASSRSVGGDTQYF
clone size: many; V gene: TRBV11-2; J gene: TRBJ2-3; CDR3 length: 14; D gene: -; CDR3 DNA: TGTGCCAGCAGCTTAAATCCCTTCACAGATACGCAGTATTTT; CDR3 protein: CASSLNPFTDTQYF
clone size: many; V gene: TRBV2; J gene: TRBJ2-6; CDR3 length: 16; D gene: TRBD1; CDR3 DNA: TGTGCCAAGAACCGGGACAGGGTCGCTGGGGCCAACGTCCTGACTTTC; CDR3 protein: CAKNRDRVAGANVLTF
clone size: many; V gene: TRBV18; J gene: TRBJ2-1; CDR3 length: 15; D gene: -; CDR3 DNA: TGTGCCAGCTCACCACTTACGGGAGCCGGCAATGAGCAGTTCTTC; CDR3 protein: CASSPLTGAGNEQFF
clone size: -; V gene: TRBV19; J gene: TRBJ2-2; CDR3 length: 17; D gene: TRBD2; CDR3 DNA: TGTGCCACTCTTCATCGACTAGCGGGAGCGAACACCGGGGAGCTGTTTTTT; CDR3 protein: CATLHRLAGANTGELFF
clone size: many; V gene: TRBV11-2; J gene: TRBJ2-1; CDR3 length: 16; D gene: TRBD1; CDR3 DNA: TGTGCCAGCAGCTTCGAACCGGGACAGGGAGATAGGGTGCAGTTCTTC; CDR3 protein: CASSFEPGQGDRVQFF
clone size: -; V gene: TRBV29-1; J gene: TRBJ2-3; CDR3 length: 9; D gene: -; CDR3 DNA: TGCAGCGTTGGCGATACGCAGTATTTT; CDR3 protein: CSVGDTQYF
clone size: -; V gene: TRBV7-9; J gene: TRBJ2-1; CDR3 length: 15; D gene: TRBD1; CDR3 DNA: TGTGCCAGCAGCTTGGCAGGGGGTATTTACAATGAGCAGTTCTTC; CDR3 protein: CASSLAGGIYNEQFF
clone size: many; V gene: TRBV12-3/TRBV12-4; J gene: TRBJ1-2; CDR3 length: 15; D gene: TRBD1; CDR3 DNA: TGTGCCACCACCACTAACAGGGGGCGTAACTATGGCTACACCTTC; CDR3 protein: CATTTNRGRNYGYTF
clone size: large; V gene: TRBV10-3; J gene: TRBJ2-7; CDR3 length: 15; D gene: TRBD2; CDR3 DNA: TGTGCCATCAGCGGGGGCGGGAGGGCCCAATACGAGCAGTACTTC; CDR3 protein: CAISGGGRAQYEQYF
clone size: many; V gene: TRBV20-1; J gene: TRBJ2-5; CDR3 length: 12; D gene: TRBD2; CDR3 DNA: TGCAGTGCTATACGTAGCGGGGAGACCCAGTACTTC; CDR3 protein: CSAIRSGETQYF
clone size: many; V gene: TRBV12-3/TRBV12-4; J gene: TRBJ2-1; CDR3 length: 17; D gene: TRBD2; CDR3 DNA: TGTGCCAGCAGTTTGGGGGTACTAGCGGGAGTTCGTAATGAGCAGTTCTTC; CDR3 protein: CASSLGVLAGVRNEQFF
clone size: many; V gene: TRBV5-1; J gene: TRBJ2-3; CDR3 length: 17; D gene: TRBD2; CDR3 DNA: TGCGCCAGCAGCTCTAGCGGGAGGGCCGGGTGGGCAGATACGCAGTATTTT; CDR3 protein: CASSSSGRAGWADTQYF
clone size: many; V gene: TRBV10-3; J gene: TRBJ2-3; CDR3 length: 13; D gene: TRBD2; CDR3 DNA: TGTGCCATCTCGGGGCTAGCGGGAGATACGCAGTATTTT; CDR3 protein: CAISGLAGDTQYF